Each of the 3 T cell receptor beta chains below was sequenced from the same sample in a study of T-cell memory formation after mild COVID-19. TCRdb called the 5' RACE reads again in MiXCR, with one record for every CDR3 protein. Of 270,000 or so distinct CDR3 sequences in the sample, roughly 17% were seen once. Sequenced: PBMCs or a T cell subset sorted from them (not recorded which). Receptors originate from a man younger than 30 who had mild COVID-19 (a few samples of this study predate the infection). Cell type and time point are not known.

This clonotype was counted a few times. The CDR3 DNA is TGCGCCAGCAGCTTACAGAGGACGAACACTGAAGCTTTCTTT. It codes for CASSLQRTNTEAFF. The V and J genes are TRBV5-1 and TRBJ1-1; D is ambiguous. Germline V lookup: CDR1 SGHRS, CDR2 YFSETQ. V was clipped by 2 bases and J by 1 base, with 9 bases between them. The CDR3 runs 14 residues.

This clonotype was seen many times. The genes are TRBV5-1 and TRBJ2-5; maybe TRBD2 (7 bases). The CDR3 extends over 16 amino acids. Trimming took off 4 bases at V and 5 bases at J, with 21 bases between the two ends. The germline V gene has CDR1 SGHRS and CDR2 YFSETQ. CDR3 amino acids: CASSPNPAGARETQYF. As DNA, the CDR3 is TGCGCCAGCAGCCCCAACCCCGCGGGGGCACGGGAGACCCAGTACTTC. Full variable domain (outside the CDR3, taken from reference TRBV5-1 and TRBJ2-5): KAGVTQTPRYLIKTRGQQVTLSCSPISGHRSVSWYQQTPGQGLQFLFEYFSETQRNKGNFPGRFSGRQFSNSRSEMNVSTLELGDSALYLCASSPNPAGARETQYFGPGTRLLVL.

The rearrangement uses TRBV11-2 and TRBJ2-2; 10 bases are shared with TRBD2. This CDR3 spans 18 amino acids. The junction had 11 bases not matched to a gene; V was cut back by 3 bases and J by 4 bases. The germline CDR1 and CDR2 sequences are SGHAT and FQNNGV. CDR3 region: CASSFPESGGAGTGELFF. CDR3 coding DNA: TGTGCCAGCAGCTTCCCCGAGAGCGGGGGGGCGGGCACCGGGGAGCTGTTTTTT.